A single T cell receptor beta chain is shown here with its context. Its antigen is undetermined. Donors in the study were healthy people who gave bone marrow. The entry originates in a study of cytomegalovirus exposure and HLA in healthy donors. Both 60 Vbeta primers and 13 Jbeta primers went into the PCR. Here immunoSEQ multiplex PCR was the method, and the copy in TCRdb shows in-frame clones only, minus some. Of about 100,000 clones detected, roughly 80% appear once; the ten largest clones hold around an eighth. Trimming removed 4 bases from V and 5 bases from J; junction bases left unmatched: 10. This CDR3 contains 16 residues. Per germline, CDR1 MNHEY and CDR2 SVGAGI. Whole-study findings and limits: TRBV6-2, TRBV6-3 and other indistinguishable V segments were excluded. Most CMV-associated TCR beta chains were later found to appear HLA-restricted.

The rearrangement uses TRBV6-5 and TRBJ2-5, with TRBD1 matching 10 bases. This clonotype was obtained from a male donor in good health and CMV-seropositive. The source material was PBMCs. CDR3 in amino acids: CASSSPRDRGRETQYF. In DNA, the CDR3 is TGTGCCAGCAGTTCACCCCGGGACAGGGGTCGGGAGACCCAGTACTTC.